The 29 T cell receptor beta chains below come from one sample, sequenced in a study of cytomegalovirus exposure and HLA in healthy donors. In the PCR, 60 Vbeta and 13 Jbeta primers were used. The data were produced by immunoSEQ multiplex PCR, yet TCRdb's version contains in-frame clones alone and is incomplete. The profile shows under 100,000 clones, around three fifths of them singletons. Material for sequencing was PBMCs. Every receptor here comes from a woman in her 40s in good health and CMV-seropositive.

This sequence joins TRBV29-1 and TRBJ2-5, with a tentative D call TRBD2 (7 bases). The J call could be wrong; TRBJ2-7 is a better fit for the DNA end. CDR1 SQVTM and CDR2 ANQGSEA come from the germline V gene. The CDR3 is 17 residues long. This chain's CDR3 is CSVEGEGFRGVSYEQYF. The CDR3, as DNA: TGCAGCGTTGAGGGGGAGGGATTTAGGGGGGTGTCCTACGAGCAGTACTTC.

The V gene is TRBV5-6, the J gene TRBJ2-1; 7 positions agree with TRBD2. After removal of 1 base from V and 7 bases from J, the junction contained 8 bases not matched to a gene. The CDR3 is 15 amino acids. CDR1 is SGHDT and CDR2 is YYEEEE in the germline V gene. The CDR3 reads CASSLLERGGNEQFF. The CDR3 DNA follows: TGTGCCAGCAGCTTGTTAGAGCGGGGAGGAAATGAGCAGTTCTTC. Filled out from reference TRBV5-6 and TRBJ2-1, the complete variable domain reads DAGVTQSPTHLIKTRGQQVTLRCSPKSGHDTVSWYQQALGQGPQFIFQYYEEEERQRGNFPDRFSGHQFPNYSSELNVNALLLGDSALYLCASSLLERGGNEQFFGPGTRLTVL.

This clone was found a few times. The chain combines TRBV27 with TRBJ1-5; D not resolved. The CDR3 loop spans 14 amino acids. V gave up 2 bases and J gave up 1 base, with 6 bases separating them. CDR1 MNHEY and CDR2 SMNVEV come from the germline V gene (reference sequence). The CDR3: CASSLGWSNQPQHF. CDR3 in DNA: TGTGCCAGCAGTTTAGGCTGGAGCAATCAGCCCCAGCATTTT.

This chain joins TRBV5-6 and TRBJ2-7; 7 nucleotides agree with TRBD1. The length of the CDR3 is 13 residues. Per germline, CDR1 SGHDT and CDR2 YYEEEE. The V and J ends lost 5 bases and 2 bases, in that order; junction bases with no gene match: 4. CDR3 residues: CASRGQSPYEQYF. CDR3 nucleotides: TGTGCCAGCAGGGGACAGTCCCCCTACGAGCAGTACTTC.

The chain uses TRBV6-4 and TRBJ1-5; 7 nucleotides align to TRBD1. This CDR3 contains 17 residues. With 3 bases clipped from V and 3 bases from J, the junction kept 11 bases outside the gene matches. Germline V gives CDR1 MRHNA, CDR2 SNTAGT. CDR3 amino acids: CASSERGEQGLNQPQHF. In DNA, the CDR3 is TGTGCCAGCAGTGAGAGGGGGGAACAGGGGCTCAATCAGCCCCAGCATTTT.

The chain is built from TRBV5-1 and TRBJ2-7, with 12 bases identical to TRBD1. The V segment lost 4 bases and the J segment 5 bases; nucleotides outside the gene matches: 7. Germline V gene data show CDR1 as SGHRS and CDR2 as YFSETQ. The CDR3 is 15 residues long. The CDR3 DNA sequence: TGCGCCAGCAGCCGTCCGGGACAGGGGGCTAACGAGCAGTACTTC. Translation: CASSRPGQGANEQYF.

The chain joins TRBV7-2 to TRBJ2-7; 9 positions agree with TRBD1. The CDR3 loop spans 15 amino acids. Germline V lookup: CDR1 SGHTA, CDR2 FQGNSA. V was clipped by 4 bases and J by 6 bases; unmatched bases: 10. As DNA, the CDR3 is TGTGCCAGCAGCTACAGTCCGGGACAGGGACGCGAGCAGTACTTC. This encodes CASSYSPGQGREQYF. Drawing the rest from reference TRBV7-2 and TRBJ2-7, the complete variable domain is GAGVSQSPSNKVTEKGKDVELRCDPISGHTALYWYRQSLGQGLEFLIYFQGNSAPDKSGLPSDRFSAERTGGSVSTLTIQRTQQEDSAVYLCASSYSPGQGREQYFGPGTRLTVT.

The chain is built from TRBV15 and TRBJ2-1; 7 bases are a match to TRBD1. The germline CDR1 and CDR2 sequences are LNHNV and YYDKDF (reference sequence). This CDR3 spans 14 amino acids. V gave up 6 bases and J gave up 9 bases; unmatched junction bases: 11. CDR3 in amino acids: CATSPGQTLREQFF. The CDR3 DNA follows: TGTGCCACCAGTCCGGGACAGACGCTTCGTGAGCAGTTCTTC.

This clone came up a few times. CDR3 protein: CASSFWGGTQYF. The CDR3 DNA sequence: TGTGCCAGCAGTTTTTGGGGCGGGACCCAGTACTTC. The rearrangement uses TRBV28 and TRBJ2-5, with D perhaps TRBD1 (5 bases). Germline lookup yields CDR1 MDHEN and CDR2 SYDVKM. This CDR3 comprises 12 residues. The V and J ends lost 3 bases and 7 bases respectively, with 9 bases between them.

About this clone: Other nucleotide sequences in the sample specify the same CDR3. This chain joins TRBV9 and TRBJ2-7; no clear D. In germline, CDR1 is SGDLS, CDR2 YYNGEE. Trimming left V 0 bases short and J 0 bases short, with 10 bases between. This CDR3 is built from 15 residues. The chain's CDR3 is CASSVAAVSSYEQYF. The CDR3 DNA reads TGTGCCAGCAGCGTAGCCGCAGTAAGCTCCTACGAGCAGTACTTC.

CDR3 nucleotides: TGTGCCAGCAGTGAATCGGGACAGGGATGGGAAAAACTGTTTTTT. Translated, it gives CASSESGQGWEKLFF. J is TRBJ1-4 and V is TRBV25-1, with TRBD1 matching over 9 bases. V shed 1 base, J shed 8 bases, and the junction held 5 bases outside the gene matches. Germline CDR1 MGHDK, CDR2 SYGVNS. This CDR3 has 15 residues.

The V and J genes are TRBV7-9 and TRBJ1-2, with a tentative D call TRBD1 (6 bases). Per germline, CDR1 SEHNR and CDR2 FQNEAQ (reference sequence). The CDR3 is 13 residues long. V gave up 5 bases and J gave up 7 bases, with 14 bases separating them. The CDR3 is CASSPQGMGGYTF. CDR3 coding DNA: TGTGCCAGCAGCCCCCAGGGGATGGGTGGCTACACCTTC.

The V call is TRBV6-4, the J call TRBJ2-2; D may be TRBD2 (5 bases). CDR1 is MRHNA and CDR2 is SNTAGT in the germline V gene. The CDR3 consists of 14 residues. V lost 3 bases, J lost 5 bases, and 10 bases lay in between. The CDR3 nucleotides are TGTGCCAGCAGTGAGGTCAGAGGGACCGGGGAGCTGTTTTTT. Translated, it gives CASSEVRGTGELFF.

V usage is TRBV28 and J usage is TRBJ1-1, with TRBD1 matching 9 bases. This CDR3 contains 16 residues. Germline V CDR1 and CDR2: MDHEN, SYDVKM. The ends lost 2 bases at V and 5 bases at J; junction bases unmatched: 9. CDR3 nucleotide sequence: TGTGCCAGCAGTTTAGAGGGACAGGGTTTAAGGACTGAAGCTTTCTTT. Residues: CASSLEGQGLRTEAFF.

In DNA form, the CDR3 reads TGTGCCAGCAGCTGGGACAGGGGGACCTACTACACCTTC. Translating it yields CASSWDRGTYYTF. J is TRBJ1-2 and V is TRBV28; 11 positions agree with TRBD1. Germline CDR1 MDHEN, CDR2 SYDVKM. The CDR3 is made up of 13 amino acids. The V gene end was trimmed by 6 bases and the J gene end by 10 bases; junction bases not matched to a gene: 7.

Here the CDR3 DNA reads TGTGCCAGCAGCCTCGCAGGGGGCCAGCCCCAGCATTTT. Its protein product is CASSLAGGQPQHF. V is TRBV27 and J is TRBJ1-5; TRBD1 aligns across 8 bases. This CDR3 contains 13 residues. The germline gives CDR1 MNHEY, CDR2 SMNVEV (reference sequence). V shed 6 bases, J shed 7 bases, and the junction held 5 bases outside the gene matches.

The V call is TRBV6-9, the J call TRBJ2-7, with D possibly TRBD2 on 5 matching bases. Germline lookup yields CDR1 MNHGY and CDR2 SVAAGI. The V gene lost 0 bases and the J gene lost 5 bases, with 11 bases spanning the gap. This CDR3 is 14 amino acids long. The CDR3 is CASSYSARTDEQYF. CDR3 coding DNA: TGTGCCAGCAGTTATTCGGCCAGGACTGACGAGCAGTACTTC.

The V gene is TRBV2, the J gene TRBJ1-5; D unresolved. Germline V CDR1 and CDR2: SNHLY, FYNNEI. The length of the CDR3 is 13 residues. Trimming took off 8 bases at V and 1 base at J, with 9 bases between the two ends. The CDR3 sequence: CASLKASNQPQHF. The DNA for the CDR3 is TGTGCCAGCCTTAAAGCGAGCAATCAGCCCCAGCATTTT.

This CDR3 is CANRTDSTDTQYF. DNA for the CDR3: TGTGCCAACCGGACAGATAGCACAGATACGCAGTATTTT. This chain uses TRBV10-3 with TRBJ2-3, with a tentative D call TRBD1 (6 bases). This CDR3 is 13 amino acids long. The germline V gene has CDR1 ENHRY and CDR2 SYGVKD. V was trimmed by 10 bases and J by 0 bases, leaving 11 bases between them.

In this sample, this clone turned up once. The chain combines TRBV27 with TRBJ2-7; D not certain. The CDR3 length is 11 residues. Germline V lookup: CDR1 MNHEY, CDR2 SMNVEV (reference sequence). V was shortened by 8 bases and J by 4 bases, with 9 bases between the two germline ends. The CDR3 reads CASGRSYEQYF. In nucleotides, the CDR3 is TGTGCCAGCGGCAGATCATACGAGCAGTACTTC.

The chain recombines TRBV28 with TRBJ2-5; perhaps TRBD2 as D (5 bases). Trimming removed 2 bases from V and 3 bases from J, with 19 bases in between. Germline loops: CDR1 MDHEN, CDR2 SYDVKM. The CDR3 spans 17 residues. The DNA for the CDR3 is TGTGCCAGCAGTTTAATGTTAGGAGGTCGGGCGAAAGAGACCCAGTACTTC. Its translation is CASSLMLGGRAKETQYF.

The rearrangement joins TRBV19 to TRBJ2-3; no clear D gene. Trimming took off 4 bases at V and 5 bases at J, with 10 bases between the two ends. The germline gives CDR1 LNHDA, CDR2 SQIVND (reference sequence). The CDR3 extends over 13 amino acids. Here the CDR3 reads CASSRRARDTQYF. As DNA, the CDR3 is TGTGCCAGTAGTAGAAGAGCACGAGATACGCAGTATTTT. The full variable domain, in which reference TRBV19 and TRBJ2-3 provide the parts outside the CDR3, is DGGITQSPKYLFRKEGQNVTLSCEQNLNHDAMYWYRQDPGQGLRLIYYSQIVNDFQKGDIAEGYSVSREKKESFPLTVTSAQKNPTAFYLCASSRRARDTQYFGPGTRLTVL.

CDR3 coding DNA: TGTGCCAGCAGAAGACAGGGGAGCCCCGGGGAGCTGTTTTTT. This translates into CASRRQGSPGELFF. The rearrangement joins TRBV6-5 to TRBJ2-2; TRBD1 agrees at 8 bases. Germline V CDR1 and CDR2: MNHEY, SVGAGI. The CDR3 runs to 14 residues. V shed 6 bases and J 6 bases; nucleotides not matched to a gene: 6.

The chain recombines TRBV19 with TRBJ1-2; TRBD1 might be the D (5 bases). CDR3 length: 12 amino acids. The germline V and J ends were trimmed by 9 bases and 4 bases, with 12 bases remaining between them. The V gene's germline CDR1 is LNHDA and CDR2 SQIVND (reference sequence). CDR3 nucleotides: TGTGCCAGCCAGGGTCTGAGCTATGGCTACACCTTC. It translates to CASQGLSYGYTF.

The chain recombines TRBV15 with TRBJ2-7; tentatively, D is TRBD2 (6 bases). The V gene's germline CDR1 is LNHNV and CDR2 YYDKDF (reference sequence). The CDR3 runs 14 residues. Trimming cost V 0 bases and J 5 bases, with 11 bases left between them. CDR3: CATSRDIGGNEQYF. Written as DNA, the CDR3 is TGTGCCACCAGCAGAGATATCGGGGGAAACGAGCAGTACTTC.

The chain combines TRBV28 with TRBJ2-6, with 8 bases matching TRBD2. Germline V gene data show CDR1 as MDHEN and CDR2 as SYDVKM. The length of the CDR3 is 18 residues. V shed 5 bases and J 2 bases; nucleotides not matched to a gene: 11. The CDR3 nucleotides are TGTGCCAGCAGTACCCCCCCCGGGGGGGGAGCTGGGGCCAACGTCCTGACTTTC. Translation gives CASSTPPGGGAGANVLTF. Drawing the rest from reference TRBV28 and TRBJ2-6, the complete variable domain is DVKVTQSSRYLVKRTGEKVFLECVQDMDHENMFWYRQDPGLGLRLIYFSYDVKMKEKGDIPEGYSVSREKKERFSLILESASTNQTSMYLCASSTPPGGGAGANVLTFGAGSRLTVL.

The chain has TRBV19 and TRBJ1-5; TRBD1 matches 8 bases. CDR1 is LNHDA, CDR2 SQIVND, per germline (reference sequence). The ends lost 0 bases at V and 9 bases at J; junction bases unmatched: 7. CDR3 length equals 15 residues. The CDR3 spells CASSIELRGRGPQHF. DNA of the CDR3: TGTGCCAGTAGTATAGAGCTCAGGGGGCGGGGGCCCCAGCATTTT.

This sequence joins TRBV19 and TRBJ2-2; 9 bases are shared with TRBD2. V dropped 3 bases and J dropped 8; count of bases not matched to a gene: 4. The germline V gene has CDR1 LNHDA and CDR2 SQIVND (reference sequence). CDR3 length: 14 residues. The CDR3 protein is CASSILAGYGELFF. The CDR3 region has the DNA TGTGCCAGTAGTATCCTAGCGGGATATGGGGAGCTGTTTTTT.

Only one count was recorded for this clone. This chain connects TRBV27 to TRBJ2-7, with 10 bases matching TRBD1. J was trimmed by 7 bases and V by 6 bases; bases with no gene match: 9. CDR1 is MNHEY, CDR2 SMNVEV, per germline (reference sequence). The CDR3 contains 14 residues. CDR3 nucleotides: TGTGCCAGCAGCCAAGGACAGGGGGGAAGAGAGCAGTACTTC. This translates into CASSQGQGGREQYF.